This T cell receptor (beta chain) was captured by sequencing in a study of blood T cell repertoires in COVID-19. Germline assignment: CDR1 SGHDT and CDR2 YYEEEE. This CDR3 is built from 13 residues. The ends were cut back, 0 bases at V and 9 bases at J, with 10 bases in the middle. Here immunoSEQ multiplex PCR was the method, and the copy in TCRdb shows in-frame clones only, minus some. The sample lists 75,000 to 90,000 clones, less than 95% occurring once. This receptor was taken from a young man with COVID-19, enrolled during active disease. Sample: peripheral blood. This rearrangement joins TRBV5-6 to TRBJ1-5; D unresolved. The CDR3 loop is CASSLGGFVPQHF. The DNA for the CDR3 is TGTGCCAGCAGCTTGGGAGGGTTCGTGCCCCAGCATTTT.